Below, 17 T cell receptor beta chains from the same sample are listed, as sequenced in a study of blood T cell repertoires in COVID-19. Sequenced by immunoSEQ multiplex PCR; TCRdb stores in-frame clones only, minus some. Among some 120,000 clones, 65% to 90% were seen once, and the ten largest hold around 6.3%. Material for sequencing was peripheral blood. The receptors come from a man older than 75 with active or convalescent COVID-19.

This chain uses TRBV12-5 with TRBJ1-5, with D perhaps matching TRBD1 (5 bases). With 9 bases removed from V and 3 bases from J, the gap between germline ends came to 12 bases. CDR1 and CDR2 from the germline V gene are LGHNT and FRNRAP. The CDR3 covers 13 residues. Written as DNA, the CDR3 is TGTGCTAGGATCCGGGACTTCAATCAGCCCCAGCATTTT. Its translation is CARIRDFNQPQHF.

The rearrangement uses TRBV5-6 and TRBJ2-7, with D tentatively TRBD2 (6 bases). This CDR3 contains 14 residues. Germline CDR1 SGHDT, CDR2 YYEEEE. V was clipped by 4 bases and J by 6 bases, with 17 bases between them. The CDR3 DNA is TGTGCCAGCAGCCCCGTGGGGGGAAATGTCGAGCAGTACTTC. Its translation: CASSPVGGNVEQYF.

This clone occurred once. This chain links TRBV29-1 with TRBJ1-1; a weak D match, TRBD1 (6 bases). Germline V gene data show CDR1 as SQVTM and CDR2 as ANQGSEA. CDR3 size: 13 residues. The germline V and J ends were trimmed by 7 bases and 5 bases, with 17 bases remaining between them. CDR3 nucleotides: TGCAGCGCCCTTAGATCTACAGGGACTGAAGCTTTCTTT. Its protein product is CSALRSTGTEAFF.

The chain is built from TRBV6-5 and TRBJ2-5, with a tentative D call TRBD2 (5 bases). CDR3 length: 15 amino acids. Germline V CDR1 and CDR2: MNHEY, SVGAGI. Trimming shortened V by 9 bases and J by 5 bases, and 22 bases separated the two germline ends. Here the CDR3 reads CASPGRTPRRETQYF. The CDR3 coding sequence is TGTGCCAGTCCCGGTAGGACTCCCCGACGGGAGACCCAGTACTTC.

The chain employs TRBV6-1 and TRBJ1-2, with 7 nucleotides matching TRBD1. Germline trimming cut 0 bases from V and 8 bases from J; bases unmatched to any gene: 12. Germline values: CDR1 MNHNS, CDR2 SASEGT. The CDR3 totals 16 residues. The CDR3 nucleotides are TGTGCCAGCAGTGAAGCCCCGACAGGGCGCGGCTGGGGCTACACCTTC. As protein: CASSEAPTGRGWGYTF.

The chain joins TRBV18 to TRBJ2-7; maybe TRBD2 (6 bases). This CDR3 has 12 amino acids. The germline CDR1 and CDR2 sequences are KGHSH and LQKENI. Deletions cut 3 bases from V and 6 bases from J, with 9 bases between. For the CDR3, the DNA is TGTGCCAGCTCACCCGGAGGGCCCGAGCAGTACTTC. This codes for CASSPGGPEQYF.

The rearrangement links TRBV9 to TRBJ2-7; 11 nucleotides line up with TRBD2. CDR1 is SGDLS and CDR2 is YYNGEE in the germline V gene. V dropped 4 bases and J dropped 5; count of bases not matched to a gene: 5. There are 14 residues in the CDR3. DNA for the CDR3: TGTGCCAGCAGCCGTAGCGGGGGGGACCACGAGCAGTACTTC. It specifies CASSRSGGDHEQYF.

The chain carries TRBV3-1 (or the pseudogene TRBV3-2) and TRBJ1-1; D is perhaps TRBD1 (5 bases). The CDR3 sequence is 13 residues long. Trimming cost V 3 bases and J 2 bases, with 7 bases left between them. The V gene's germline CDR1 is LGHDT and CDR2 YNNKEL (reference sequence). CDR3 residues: CASSHDRNTEAFF. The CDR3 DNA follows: TGTGCCAGCAGCCATGACAGAAACACTGAAGCTTTCTTT.

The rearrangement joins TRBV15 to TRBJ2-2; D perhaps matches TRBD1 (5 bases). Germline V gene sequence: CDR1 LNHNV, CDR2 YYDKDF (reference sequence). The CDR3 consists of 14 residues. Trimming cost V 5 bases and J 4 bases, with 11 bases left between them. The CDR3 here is CATSERQSTGELFF. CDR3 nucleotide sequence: TGTGCCACCAGCGAACGACAGTCCACCGGGGAGCTGTTTTTT.

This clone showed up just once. In nucleotides, the CDR3 is TGTGCCAGCAGTTTCGGGTCGGCGGGAGCTAATGAAAAACTGTTTTTT. It is translated as CASSFGSAGANEKLFF. V and J are TRBV27 and TRBJ1-4; the D is unclear. Germline values: CDR1 MNHEY, CDR2 SMNVEV (reference sequence). V dropped 3 bases and J dropped 3 bases, with 14 bases sitting between them. The CDR3 is 16 amino acids. The full variable domain, its missing parts supplied by reference TRBV27 and TRBJ1-4, is EAQVTQNPRYLITVTGKKLTVTCSQNMNHEYMSWYRQDPGLGLRQIYYSMNVEVTDKGDVPEGYKVSRKEKRNFPLILESPSPNQTSLYFCASSFGSAGANEKLFFGSGTQLSVL.

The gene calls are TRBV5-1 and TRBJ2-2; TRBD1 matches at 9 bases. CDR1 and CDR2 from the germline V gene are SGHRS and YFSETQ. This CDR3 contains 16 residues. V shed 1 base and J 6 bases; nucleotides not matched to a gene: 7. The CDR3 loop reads CASSLRGTGLAGELFF. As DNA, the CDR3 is TGCGCCAGCAGCTTGAGGGGGACAGGGCTGGCCGGGGAGCTGTTTTTT.

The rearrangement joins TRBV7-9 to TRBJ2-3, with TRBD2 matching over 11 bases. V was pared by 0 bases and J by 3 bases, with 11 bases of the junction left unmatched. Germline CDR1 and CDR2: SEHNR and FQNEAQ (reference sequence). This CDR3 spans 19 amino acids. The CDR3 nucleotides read TGTGCCAGCAGCTTAGCCCCGGGACTAGCGGAGGCCATTACAGATACGCAGTATTTT. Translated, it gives CASSLAPGLAEAITDTQYF.

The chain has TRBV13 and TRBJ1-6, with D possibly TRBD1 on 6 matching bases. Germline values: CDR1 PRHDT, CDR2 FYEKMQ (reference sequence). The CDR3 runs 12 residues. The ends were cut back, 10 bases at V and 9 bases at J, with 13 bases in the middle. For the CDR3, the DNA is TGTGCCACAGGGACACAGGGTTCACCCCTCCACTTT. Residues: CATGTQGSPLHF.

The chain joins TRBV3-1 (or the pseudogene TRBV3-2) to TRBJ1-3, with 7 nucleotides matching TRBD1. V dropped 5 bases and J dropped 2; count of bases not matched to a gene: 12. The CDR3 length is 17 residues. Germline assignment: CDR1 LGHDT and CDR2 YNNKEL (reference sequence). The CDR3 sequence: CASSYGGGGTAGNTIYF. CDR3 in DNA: TGTGCCAGCAGCTACGGGGGGGGCGGGACAGCTGGAAACACCATATATTTT.

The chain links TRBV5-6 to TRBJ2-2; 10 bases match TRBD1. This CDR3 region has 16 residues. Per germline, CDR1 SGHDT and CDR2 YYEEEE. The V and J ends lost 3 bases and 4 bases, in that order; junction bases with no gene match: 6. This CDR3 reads CASSSPDRGSTGELFF. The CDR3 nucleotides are TGTGCCAGCAGCTCACCGGACAGGGGGAGCACCGGGGAGCTGTTTTTT. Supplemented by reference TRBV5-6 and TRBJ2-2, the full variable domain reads DAGVTQSPTHLIKTRGQQVTLRCSPKSGHDTVSWYQQALGQGPQFIFQYYEEEERQRGNFPDRFSGHQFPNYSSELNVNALLLGDSALYLCASSSPDRGSTGELFFGEGSRLTVL.

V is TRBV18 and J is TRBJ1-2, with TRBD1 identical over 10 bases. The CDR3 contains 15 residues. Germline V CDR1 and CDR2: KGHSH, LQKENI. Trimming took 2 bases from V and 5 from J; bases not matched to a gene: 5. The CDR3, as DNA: TGTGCCAGCTCACCATCGGGACAGGGGACTTATGGCTACACCTTC. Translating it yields CASSPSGQGTYGYTF.

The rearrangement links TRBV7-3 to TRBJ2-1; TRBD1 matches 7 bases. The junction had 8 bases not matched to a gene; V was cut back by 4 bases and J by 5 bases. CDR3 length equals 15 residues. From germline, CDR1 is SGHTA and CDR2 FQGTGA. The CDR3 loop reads CASSWTSGTDNEQFF. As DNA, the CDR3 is TGTGCCAGCAGCTGGACCTCCGGGACAGACAATGAGCAGTTCTTC.